Described below is a single T cell receptor (beta chain) sequence and its context. Its specificity is unknown. The sample belongs to a study of T cells in localized non-small cell lung cancer. The study's findings and limits: Heterogeneity is still possible, as just one tumor region was sequenced.

Sequenced by immunoSEQ multiplex PCR; TCRdb stores in-frame clones only, minus some. The sample holds roughly 48,000 clones; roughly 80% are singletons and the top ten take approximately 16%. Germline-derived CDR1 and CDR2 are SQVTM and ANQGSEA. V was shortened by 3 bases and J by 2 bases, with 15 bases between the two germline ends. The CDR3 contains 15 residues. The receptor comes from a man between 40 and 75 years old with stage I squamous cell lung carcinoma. Material: peripheral blood, obtained before any cancer treatment. The rearrangement joins TRBV29-1 to TRBJ2-3; D not resolved. The CDR3 bases are TGCAGCGTTGAGGCTACATCCCTCCCCACAGATACGCAGTATTTT. Amino acids: CSVEATSLPTDTQYF.